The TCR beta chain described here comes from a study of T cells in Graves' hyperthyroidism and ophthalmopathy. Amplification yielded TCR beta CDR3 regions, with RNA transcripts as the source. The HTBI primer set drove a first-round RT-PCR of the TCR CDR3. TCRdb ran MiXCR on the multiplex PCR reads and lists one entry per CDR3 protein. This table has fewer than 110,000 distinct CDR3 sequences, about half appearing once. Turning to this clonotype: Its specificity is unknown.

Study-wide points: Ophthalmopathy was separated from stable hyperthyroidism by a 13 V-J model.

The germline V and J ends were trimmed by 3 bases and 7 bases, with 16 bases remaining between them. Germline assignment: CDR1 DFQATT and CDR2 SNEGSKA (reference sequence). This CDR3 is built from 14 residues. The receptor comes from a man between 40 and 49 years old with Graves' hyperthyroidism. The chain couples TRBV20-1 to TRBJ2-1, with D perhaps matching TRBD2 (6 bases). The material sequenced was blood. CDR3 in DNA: TGCAGTGCTAGTGTCCGGGGAGGTGGGAATGAGCAGTTCTTC. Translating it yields CSASVRGGGNEQFF.